This T cell receptor (beta chain) was documented in a study of cytomegalovirus exposure and HLA in healthy donors. Looking at the study overall: Earlier results showed 90 million to 130 million unique TCR beta sequences derived from about 179 million T cells. The study, taken as a whole, reports: In a later analysis, an Asian-associated ancestry cluster reportedly showed fewer N-insertions than the approximately 670-donor mean. Highest at DRB1 and lowest at HLA-C, TCR association rates differed among HLA loci in a later analysis.

In the PCR, 60 Vbeta and 13 Jbeta primers were used. Data came from immunoSEQ multiplex PCR; TCRdb stores just in-frame clones and leaves some out. This repertoire shows approximately 100,000 clones, around three quarters found once; its top ten account for 9.5% to 12%. A note on this clone: Its antigen is as yet unknown.

The V end was cut by 5 bases, the J end by 1 base, with 11 bases between. Germline values: CDR1 SGHTA, CDR2 FQGTGA. The CDR3 is made up of 14 amino acids. The receptor was isolated from a man between 35 and 55 years old in good health and CMV-seropositive. Specimen: PBMCs. The V call is TRBV7-3, the J call TRBJ1-1, with D maybe TRBD1 (6 bases). CDR3: CASSPTGRNTEAFF. CDR3 nucleotides: TGTGCCAGCAGCCCGACAGGCAGGAACACTGAAGCTTTCTTT.